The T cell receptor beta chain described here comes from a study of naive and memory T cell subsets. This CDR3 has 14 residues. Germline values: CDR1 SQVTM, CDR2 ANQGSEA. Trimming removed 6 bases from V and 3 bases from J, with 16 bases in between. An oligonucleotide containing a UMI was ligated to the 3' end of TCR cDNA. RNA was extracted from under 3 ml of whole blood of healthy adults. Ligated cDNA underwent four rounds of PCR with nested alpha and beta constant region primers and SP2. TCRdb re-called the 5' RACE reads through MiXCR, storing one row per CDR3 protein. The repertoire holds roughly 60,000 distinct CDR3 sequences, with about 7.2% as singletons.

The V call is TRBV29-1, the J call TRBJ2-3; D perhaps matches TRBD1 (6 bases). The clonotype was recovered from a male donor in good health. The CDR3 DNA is TGCAGCGTCTCCGGACAGATAGGTACAGATACGCAGTATTTT. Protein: CSVSGQIGTDTQYF.